These T cell receptor beta chains were read from a single sample in a study of blood T cells in healthy people across ages. TCRdb passed the 5' RACE reads through MiXCR, listing each CDR3 protein once. The sample has under 800,000 distinct CDR3 sequences, around 46% seen once. Sequenced input: blood. All receptors come from a woman in her sixties or seventies in good health. CDR3s include the opening cysteine and the closing phenylalanine or tryptophan. Each record gives: CDR3 protein, CDR3 DNA, V gene, D gene, J gene, CDR3 length, clone size. The D gene is left open where the match is weak. Expanded clones get a size class; other rows say once, few or many, or leave the size out.

cdr3_aa: CASSLVISRLSTDTQYF; cdr3_nt: TGTGCCAGCAGCTTAGTAATAAGCCGACTCAGCACAGATACGCAGTATTTT; v_call: TRBV7-2; d_call: NA; j_call: TRBJ2-3; cdr3_length: 17; clone_size: NA
cdr3_aa: CASRRTGEGEKLFF; cdr3_nt: TGTGCCAGCAGGAGGACAGGGGAGGGGGAAAAACTGTTTTTT; v_call: TRBV27; d_call: TRBD1; j_call: TRBJ1-4; cdr3_length: 14; clone_size: few
cdr3_aa: CSGHLLAGVATQYF; cdr3_nt: TGCAGCGGACACCTACTAGCGGGAGTGGCTACGCAGTATTTT; v_call: TRBV29-1; d_call: TRBD2; j_call: TRBJ2-3; cdr3_length: 14; clone_size: NA
cdr3_aa: CASSLLPGGVRAEAFF; cdr3_nt: TGTGCCAGCAGCTTATTGCCTGGGGGGGTTCGGGCTGAAGCTTTCTTT; v_call: TRBV11-2; d_call: NA; j_call: TRBJ1-1; cdr3_length: 16; clone_size: NA
cdr3_aa: CASSYSSGAGEQYF; cdr3_nt: TGTGCCAGCAGTTACTCGAGTGGCGCTGGAGAGCAGTACTTC; v_call: TRBV6-5; d_call: NA; j_call: TRBJ2-7; cdr3_length: 14; clone_size: NA
cdr3_aa: CASSFTPPVRNEQFF; cdr3_nt: TGTGCCAGCAGCTTTACCCCTCCGGTCCGCAATGAGCAGTTCTTC; v_call: TRBV7-9; d_call: NA; j_call: TRBJ2-1; cdr3_length: 15; clone_size: few
cdr3_aa: CSVEIQADHEQYF; cdr3_nt: TGCAGCGTTGAAATCCAAGCGGACCACGAGCAGTACTTC; v_call: TRBV29-1; d_call: NA; j_call: TRBJ2-7; cdr3_length: 13; clone_size: NA
cdr3_aa: CASSLFEREGGHEQYF; cdr3_nt: TGTGCCAGCAGCTTATTCGAGCGGGAGGGTGGGCATGAGCAGTACTTC; v_call: TRBV7-9; d_call: TRBD2; j_call: TRBJ2-7; cdr3_length: 16; clone_size: NA
cdr3_aa: CASTLWGDTQYF; cdr3_nt: TGTGCCAGCACCCTTTGGGGCGATACGCAGTATTTT; v_call: TRBV11-2; d_call: NA; j_call: TRBJ2-3; cdr3_length: 12; clone_size: NA
cdr3_aa: CSARDQGYEQYF; cdr3_nt: TGCAGTGCTAGAGACCAGGGTTACGAGCAGTACTTC; v_call: TRBV20-1; d_call: NA; j_call: TRBJ2-7; cdr3_length: 12; clone_size: many
cdr3_aa: CASSLGQLLYEQYF; cdr3_nt: TGTGCCAGCAGTTTGGGGCAGCTACTCTACGAGCAGTACTTC; v_call: TRBV12-3/TRBV12-4; d_call: NA; j_call: TRBJ2-7; cdr3_length: 14; clone_size: NA
cdr3_aa: CASRLAGQGPTDTQYF; cdr3_nt: TGCGCCAGCAGATTGGCCGGACAGGGGCCCACAGATACGCAGTATTTT; v_call: TRBV5-1; d_call: TRBD1; j_call: TRBJ2-3; cdr3_length: 16; clone_size: NA
cdr3_aa: CASSPSWTGAIYEQYF; cdr3_nt: TGTGCCAGCAGCCCCTCCTGGACAGGGGCTATCTACGAGCAGTACTTC; v_call: TRBV3-1; d_call: TRBD1; j_call: TRBJ2-7; cdr3_length: 16; clone_size: NA
cdr3_aa: CASSLGGDPDTDTQYF; cdr3_nt: TGTGCCAGCAGTTTAGGGGGGGATCCAGATACAGATACGCAGTATTTT; v_call: TRBV27; d_call: TRBD2; j_call: TRBJ2-3; cdr3_length: 16; clone_size: NA
cdr3_aa: CAISRPGGLAKNIQYF; cdr3_nt: TGTGCCATCAGTAGACCAGGGGGTCTAGCCAAAAACATTCAGTACTTC; v_call: TRBV10-3; d_call: TRBD1; j_call: TRBJ2-4; cdr3_length: 16; clone_size: NA
cdr3_aa: CASSAGLAGDSNYNEQFF; cdr3_nt: TGTGCCAGCAGTGCGGGACTAGCGGGGGACTCCAACTACAATGAGCAGTTCTTC; v_call: TRBV12-3/TRBV12-4; d_call: TRBD2; j_call: TRBJ2-1; cdr3_length: 18; clone_size: NA
cdr3_aa: CASSEGQVSYNEQYF; cdr3_nt: TGTGCCAGCAGCGAAGGACAGGTATCCTACAATGAGCAGTACTTC; v_call: TRBV7-3; d_call: TRBD1; j_call: TRBJ2-7; cdr3_length: 15; clone_size: once
cdr3_aa: CASSSYDIQGYEQYF; cdr3_nt: TGTGCCAGCAGCTCCTACGATATACAGGGATACGAGCAGTACTTC; v_call: TRBV7-3; d_call: NA; j_call: TRBJ2-7; cdr3_length: 15; clone_size: NA
cdr3_aa: CASSLPTGRDTQYF; cdr3_nt: TGTGCCAGCAGTTTACCGACAGGGAGAGATACGCAGTATTTT; v_call: TRBV28; d_call: TRBD1; j_call: TRBJ2-3; cdr3_length: 14; clone_size: NA
cdr3_aa: CASIGGAFNEQFF; cdr3_nt: TGTGCCAGCATAGGGGGCGCATTCAATGAGCAGTTCTTC; v_call: TRBV3-1; d_call: TRBD1; j_call: TRBJ2-1; cdr3_length: 13; clone_size: once
cdr3_aa: CASSDVGGANVLTF; cdr3_nt: TGTGCCAGCAGTGACGTCGGAGGGGCCAACGTCCTGACTTTC; v_call: TRBV6-4; d_call: NA; j_call: TRBJ2-6; cdr3_length: 14; clone_size: few
cdr3_aa: CASSYGTTETQYF; cdr3_nt: TGTGCCAGCAGTTACGGGACCACGGAGACCCAGTACTTC; v_call: TRBV6-5; d_call: NA; j_call: TRBJ2-5; cdr3_length: 13; clone_size: NA
cdr3_aa: CSASPGQDHEQYF; cdr3_nt: TGCAGTGCTTCCCCGGGACAGGACCACGAGCAGTACTTC; v_call: TRBV20-1; d_call: TRBD1; j_call: TRBJ2-7; cdr3_length: 13; clone_size: NA
cdr3_aa: CASSLTGQGTYGYTF; cdr3_nt: TGTGCCAGCAGTTTAACCGGACAGGGAACGTATGGCTACACCTTC; v_call: TRBV27; d_call: TRBD1; j_call: TRBJ1-2; cdr3_length: 15; clone_size: NA
cdr3_aa: CASRRDRGHNEQYF; cdr3_nt: TGTGCCAGCAGACGCGACAGGGGGCACAACGAGCAGTACTTC; v_call: TRBV27; d_call: TRBD1; j_call: TRBJ2-7; cdr3_length: 14; clone_size: NA